One and the same sample provided the 19 T cell receptor beta chains below, sequenced in a study of T cell responses to AZD1222 COVID-19 vaccine (dated by TCRdb to the early 2020s). Library generation was performed with the immunoSEQ multiplex PCR assay. TCRdb took this table from immuneACCESS and kept in-frame rearrangements with V and J called. Such tables lack part of the clones; where checked against another copy, unresolved V genes explain under half of the gap, and the rest is unexplained. Recorded for this sample are 120,000 or so clones; about nine tenths of them occurred a single time. The ten largest clones take up around 15% of the sample. In light of the paper, this sample's time point label describes: baseline before first vaccination. The starting material was peripheral blood, obtained on day 0 of AZD1222 vaccination. These receptor sequences come from an adult in good health.

The rearrangement joins TRBV27 to TRBJ1-4; the D is unclear. There are 17 residues in the CDR3. Germline values: CDR1 MNHEY, CDR2 SMNVEV (reference sequence). Trimming took 3 bases from V and 0 from J, leaving 14 bases between them. The CDR3 loop reads CASSFGPTTTTNEKLFF. The CDR3 DNA follows: TGTGCCAGCAGTTTTGGCCCCACGACAACAACTAATGAAAAACTGTTTTTT.

Here the CDR3 DNA reads TGCGCCAGCAGCCTGGCCCGGTCCCTGAACACTGAAGCTTTCTTT. As protein: CASSLARSLNTEAFF. V and J are TRBV5-1 and TRBJ1-1; D is unclear. V dropped 4 bases and J dropped 0 bases, with 13 bases sitting between them. CDR3 length equals 15 residues. Germline CDR1 reads SGHRS; CDR2 reads YFSETQ.

This chain joins TRBV11-3 and TRBJ2-2; TRBD2 matches at 13 bases. Trimming at V came to 0 bases and at J to 6 bases, leaving 19 bases not matched to a gene. CDR1 and CDR2 from the germline V gene are SGHNT and YENEEA. The CDR3 extends over 22 amino acids. The CDR3 is CASSLEPHRGGQTSGRSGELFF. CDR3 DNA: TGTGCCAGCAGCTTAGAACCACACAGGGGGGGCCAGACTAGCGGGAGGTCCGGGGAGCTGTTTTTT.

This chain joins TRBV12-5 and TRBJ1-1, with a tentative D call TRBD1 (5 bases). CDR1 is LGHNT and CDR2 is FRNRAP in the germline V gene. V lost 2 bases and J lost 4, with 23 bases in between. The CDR3 length is 18 residues. DNA of the CDR3: TGTGCTAGTGGTTTGACCCCTACCGGGGCAGGGACGGCCACTGAAGCTTTCTTT. Its protein is CASGLTPTGAGTATEAFF.

The rearrangement joins TRBV6-2 or TRBV6-3 to TRBJ1-2; 7 bases map to TRBD1. V was pared by 1 base and J by 1 base, with 6 bases of the junction left unmatched. The CDR3 totals 16 residues. Germline V gene lookup returns CDR1 MNHEY and CDR2 SVGEGT. In DNA form, the CDR3 reads TGTGCCAGCAGTTACTTCGGGACAGCATATAACTATGGCTACACCTTC. Translation gives CASSYFGTAYNYGYTF.

CDR3 sequence: CASSTGVGRETQYF. CDR3 DNA sequence: TGTGCCAGCAGCACGGGGGTCGGGAGAGAGACCCAGTACTTC. This chain joins TRBV9 and TRBJ2-5, with D tentatively TRBD2 (6 bases). The CDR3 spans 14 residues. Germline loops: CDR1 SGDLS, CDR2 YYNGEE. Trimming cost V 4 bases and J 4 bases, with 14 bases left between them.

The chain combines TRBV5-6 with TRBJ1-3, with D perhaps TRBD1 (6 bases). The CDR3 spans 14 residues. Germline values: CDR1 SGHDT, CDR2 YYEEEE. The V end was cut by 1 base, the J end by 2 bases, with 7 bases between. The CDR3 DNA is TGTGCCAGCAGCTTGAACAGGGCTGGAAACACCATATATTTT. Its translation is CASSLNRAGNTIYF.

The chain couples TRBV5-1 to TRBJ2-6; D perhaps matches TRBD1 (5 bases). The V end was cut by 4 bases, the J end by 0 bases, with 11 bases between. The CDR3 spans 16 residues. Germline V gene lookup returns CDR1 SGHRS and CDR2 YFSETQ. This CDR3 is CASSVGASSGANVLTF. CDR3 sequence (DNA): TGCGCCAGCAGCGTAGGGGCCTCCTCTGGGGCCAACGTCCTGACTTTC.

The chain links TRBV27 to TRBJ1-2, with 9 bases matching TRBD1. The germline V gene encodes CDR1 MNHEY and CDR2 SMNVEV (reference sequence). CDR3 length: 14 residues. V shed 5 bases, J shed 4 bases, and the junction held 5 bases outside the gene matches. The CDR3 region has the DNA TGTGCCAGCAGTAGGACAGGGGAGAGCTATGGCTACACCTTC. As protein: CASSRTGESYGYTF.

This chain uses TRBV24-1 with TRBJ2-2; tentatively, D is TRBD1 (6 bases). Germline values: CDR1 KGHDR, CDR2 SFDVKD. The CDR3 sequence is 14 residues long. With 7 bases removed from V and 0 bases from J, the gap between germline ends came to 8 bases. CDR3 in amino acids: CATRGTTNTGELFF. The CDR3 nucleotides read TGTGCCACCAGGGGGACAACGAACACCGGGGAGCTGTTTTTT.

The chain recombines TRBV30 with TRBJ1-1; D gene unclear. From germline, CDR1 is GTSNPN and CDR2 SVGIG (reference sequence). The length of the CDR3 is 14 residues. Trimming took 0 bases from V and 5 from J, leaving 13 bases between them. DNA of the CDR3: TGTGCCTGGAGTGTACCCCCTCGAGGGACTGAAGCTTTCTTT. Translation gives CAWSVPPRGTEAFF.

The chain recombines TRBV7-2 with TRBJ1-5; D gene unclear. The CDR3 sequence is 14 residues long. Germline values: CDR1 SGHTA, CDR2 FQGNSA. V lost 5 bases, J lost 4 bases, and 12 bases lay in between. CDR3 sequence: CASSPGGMNQPQHF. The DNA of the CDR3 is TGTGCCAGCAGCCCGGGTGGTATGAATCAGCCCCAGCATTTT.

The V gene is TRBV4-3, the J gene TRBJ1-1; D gene ambiguous. CDR3 length equals 14 residues. Trimming removed 0 bases at V and 7 bases at J, with 12 bases between. Looked up from germline, CDR1 is LGHNA and CDR2 is YSLEER. The CDR3 DNA reads as TGCGCCAGCAGCCAAGATATATACGCGGATGAAGCTTTCTTT. As protein: CASSQDIYADEAFF.

V usage is TRBV7-9 and J usage is TRBJ1-5; tentatively, D is TRBD1 (5 bases). Deletions cut 3 bases from V and 3 bases from J, with 9 bases between. The CDR3 runs to 14 residues. Germline V gene sequence: CDR1 SEHNR, CDR2 FQNEAQ (reference sequence). CDR3 protein: CASSFGGTNQPQHF. DNA for the CDR3: TGTGCCAGCAGCTTTGGAGGGACCAATCAGCCCCAGCATTTT.

DNA of the CDR3: TGTGCCAGTAGTATAGCCGGAAGCGTCTGGGACTTAAAGCAGTACTTC. Amino acid sequence: CASSIAGSVWDLKQYF. The J gene is TRBJ2-7, the V gene TRBV19; TRBD2 might be the D (6 bases). CDR1 is LNHDA, CDR2 SQIVND, per germline (reference sequence). The CDR3 is 16 residues long. V was trimmed by 1 base and J by 8 bases, leaving 21 bases between them.

This rearrangement joins TRBV27 to TRBJ1-5; 7 bases are a match to TRBD1. The CDR3 is 16 residues long. From germline, CDR1 is MNHEY and CDR2 SMNVEV (reference sequence). V lost 3 bases, J lost 4 bases, and 9 bases stayed unmatched. The CDR3 DNA sequence: TGTGCCAGCAGTTTCTACCCGGACAGGTTTAATCAGCCCCAGCATTTT. Encoded protein: CASSFYPDRFNQPQHF.

The chain has TRBV7-9 and TRBJ2-5, with TRBD2 as a possible D gene (6 bases). CDR1 is SEHNR and CDR2 is FQNEAQ in the germline V gene (reference sequence). The CDR3 has 14 residues. The V gene lost 5 bases and the J gene lost 4 bases, with 14 bases spanning the gap. The CDR3 loop reads CASSPGLLGETQYF. CDR3 sequence (DNA): TGTGCCAGCAGCCCGGGACTTTTGGGAGAGACCCAGTACTTC. Using reference TRBV7-9 and TRBJ2-5 for the parts outside the CDR3, the full variable domain is DTGVSQNPRHKITKRGQNVTFRCDPISEHNRLYWYRQTLGQGPEFLTYFQNEAQLEKSRLLSDRFSAERPKGSFSTLEIQRTEQGDSAMYLCASSPGLLGETQYFGPGTRLLVL.

V gene TRBV9 combines with J gene TRBJ1-5; the D is unclear. CDR1 SGDLS and CDR2 YYNGEE come from the germline V gene. This CDR3 comprises 13 residues. The V end was cut by 4 bases, the J end by 2 bases, with 7 bases between. The CDR3 DNA reads TGTGCCAGCAGCTTGACGGGCAATCAGCCCCAGCATTTT. It translates to CASSLTGNQPQHF. Combining the CDR3 with reference TRBV9 and TRBJ1-5 gives the whole variable domain DSGVTQTPKHLITATGQRVTLRCSPRSGDLSVYWYQQSLDQGLQFLIQYYNGEERAKGNILERFSAQQFPDLHSELNLSSLELGDSALYFCASSLTGNQPQHFGDGTRLSIL.

The chain couples TRBV10-3 to TRBJ1-4; tentative D call: TRBD1 (5 bases). This CDR3 spans 16 amino acids. V was clipped by 0 bases and J by 7 bases, with 15 bases between them. Germline V gives CDR1 ENHRY, CDR2 SYGVKD. CDR3 amino acids: CAISESKSQGGEKLFF. CDR3 in DNA: TGTGCCATCAGTGAGTCGAAATCCCAGGGAGGTGAAAAACTGTTTTTT.